This TCR beta chain was sequenced during a study of beta chain features in type 1 diabetes. Overall study context: Patients were similar to healthy donors in age and gender (as well as in cell yields).

On this clone itself: Its target is unknown.

Of the isolated RNA, all was reverse transcribed, and so the sequenced material was expressed TCRB transcripts. Generated by immunoSEQ multiplex PCR, the TCRdb table keeps only in-frame clones and is missing some. This table holds roughly 250,000 clones, more than 65% found once. Study-wide results and limits: The study found moderately but significantly shorter TCRB CDR3s in all four CD4+ subsets of Type 1 diabetes patients.

The sequencing sample was made of naive CD4+ T cells from blood. The sequence came from a man between 25 and 39 years old in good health.

The CDR3 nucleotides read TGTGCCAGCAGGACTAGCGGCACAGATACGCAGTATTTT. Translation gives CASRTSGTDTQYF. The chain employs TRBV2 and TRBJ2-3; TRBD2 matches 8 bases. Trimming removed 6 bases from V and 1 base from J; junction bases left unmatched: 0. This CDR3 has 13 residues. The germline V gene has CDR1 SNHLY and CDR2 FYNNEI.